This T cell receptor beta chain was observed in a study of T-cell reconstitution after alpha-beta-depleted transplantation in children. V lost 2 bases and J 1 base, leaving 12 bases between the germline ends. This CDR3 contains 17 residues. The germline V gene has CDR1 MNHEY and CDR2 SVGAGI. Study-wide points: Fresh T-cell production supplied most of the T-cell counts and diversity seen one year after transplant. Recipient T cells and thymic progenitors that survived were the source of the high TCRbeta diversity seen at day 60 in some patients. Reportedly, only several hundred clones from non-depleted graft cells drove alpha-beta T-cell counts at about two months.

This clonotype occurred many times. Its antigen remains unknown. The TCRbeta library was prepared with unique molecular identifiers. TCRdb re-called the PCR reads through MiXCR, storing one row per CDR3 protein. The repertoire holds fewer than 550,000 distinct CDR3 sequences, with about 10% as singletons. The sequence derives from a child aged 2 to 10 with inherited bone marrow failure, due to receive a stem cell transplant. Sequencing used PBMCs, obtained before TCRalphabeta/CD19-depleted stem cell transplant. This sequence joins TRBV6-5 and TRBJ2-6; D is undetermined. This CDR3 is CASSYKSLGSGANVLTF. In nucleotides, the CDR3 is TGTGCCAGCAGTTACAAGAGTTTGGGGTCTGGGGCCAACGTCCTGACTTTC.